The clone carrying this T cell receptor beta chain was counted between two and nine times. This sample is part of a study of T-cell reconstitution after alpha-beta-depleted transplantation in children. The CDR3 sequence is 15 residues long. V lost 5 bases, J lost 7 bases, and 17 bases lay in between. CDR1 and CDR2 from the germline V gene are SGHVS and FQNEAQ. Molecular barcoding with unique molecular identifiers was used for the TCRbeta library. Using its own MiXCR run on the PCR reads, TCRdb lists one record per CDR3 protein. The sample holds approximately 85,000 distinct CDR3 sequences, 12% to 15% seen once.

Sample: PBMCs, mostly from graft donor cells, taken 180 days after TCRalphabeta/CD19-depleted stem cell transplant. This receptor was obtained from a male patient aged 2-9 years who had a stem cell transplant for acute lymphoblastic leukemia, so the T cells may come from the graft donor. The chain has TRBV7-8 and TRBJ1-4; unclear D gene. The DNA of the CDR3 is TGTGCCAGCAGCCCTCCCTGGAGCGATATTGAAAAACTGTTTTTT. It is translated as CASSPPWSDIEKLFF.